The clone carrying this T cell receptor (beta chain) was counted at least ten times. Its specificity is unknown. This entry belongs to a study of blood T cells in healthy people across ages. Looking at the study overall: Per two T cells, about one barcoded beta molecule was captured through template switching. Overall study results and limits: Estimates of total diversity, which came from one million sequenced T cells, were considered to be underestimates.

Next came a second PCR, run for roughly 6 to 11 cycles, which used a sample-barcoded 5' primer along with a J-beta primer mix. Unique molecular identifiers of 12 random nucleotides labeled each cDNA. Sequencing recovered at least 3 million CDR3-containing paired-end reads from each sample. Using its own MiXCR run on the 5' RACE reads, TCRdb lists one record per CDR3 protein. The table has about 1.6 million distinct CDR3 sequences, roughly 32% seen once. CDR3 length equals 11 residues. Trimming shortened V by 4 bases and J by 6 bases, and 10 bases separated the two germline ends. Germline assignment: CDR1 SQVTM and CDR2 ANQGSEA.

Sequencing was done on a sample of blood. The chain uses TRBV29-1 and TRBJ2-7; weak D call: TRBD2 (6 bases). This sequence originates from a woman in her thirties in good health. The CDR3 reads CSVAWDSEQYF. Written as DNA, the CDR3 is TGCAGCGTTGCGTGGGACTCCGAGCAGTACTTC.